These T cell receptor beta chains were read from a single sample in a study of OX40 agonist ivuxolimab in advanced cancers. TCRdb's table, derived via immunoSEQ multiplex PCR, lists solely in-frame clones and lacks some. The sample records under 70,000 clones, about 85% being singletons. Material: CD4+ or CD8+ T cells sorted from blood, obtained in a trial of the OX40 agonist ivuxolimab. Every receptor here comes from an adult with an advanced solid tumor such as melanoma, head and neck, liver or kidney cancer. CDR3s include the opening cysteine and the closing phenylalanine or tryptophan. A D gene is named only where the DNA matches it firmly. Clone size is shown for a subset of rows, as once, few, many or a class of expanded clone.

-	TRBD1	TRBV5-5	TRBJ1-5	CASSLGGRGSQPQHF	TGTGCCAGCAGCCTAGGGGGCAGGGGAAGTCAGCCCCAGCATTTT
-	TRBD2	TRBV6-4	TRBJ2-3	CASSDTSGGTDTQYF	TGTGCCAGCAGTGACACTAGCGGGGGCACAGATACGCAGTATTTT
-	TRBD1	TRBV7-6	TRBJ1-1	CASSLGQGTEAFF	TGTGCCAGCAGCTTAGGACAGGGCACTGAAGCTTTCTTT
-	-	TRBV29-1	TRBJ1-2	CSAGRGDGYTF	TGCAGCGCGGGGAGGGGCGATGGCTACACCTTC
-	-	TRBV6-1	TRBJ2-6	CASSEWAGANVLTF	TGTGCCAGCAGTGAATGGGCTGGGGCCAACGTCCTGACTTTC
few	-	TRBV11-2	TRBJ1-5	CASSSGPIKNQPQHF	TGTGCCAGCAGCTCCGGGCCAATAAAAAATCAGCCCCAGCATTTT
-	-	TRBV5-1	TRBJ2-1	CASRLGVFDEQFF	TGCGCCAGCAGACTAGGGGTTTTCGATGAGCAGTTCTTC
-	TRBD2	TRBV28	TRBJ2-1	CASRTSGIVNEQFF	TGTGCCAGCAGAACTAGCGGGATTGTGAATGAGCAGTTCTTC
-	-	TRBV27	TRBJ1-5	CASSGGDSNQPQHF	TGTGCCAGCAGTGGAGGGGATAGCAATCAGCCCCAGCATTTT
-	-	TRBV11-2	TRBJ2-6	CASSGATKSGQRPDF	TGTGCCAGCAGCGGTGCAACAAAGTCGGGCCAACGTCCTGACTTC
-	-	TRBV5-1	TRBJ2-3	CASSLEAGVDTQYF	TGCGCCAGCAGCTTGGAGGCAGGGGTAGATACGCAGTATTTT
once	-	TRBV4-1	TRBJ2-7	CASSQDSTAFYEQYF	TGCGCCAGCAGCCAAGATTCTACAGCCTTCTACGAGCAGTACTTC
-	-	TRBV4-1	TRBJ1-5	CASKEDSAFVTQPQHF	TGCGCCAGCAAGGAGGACAGCGCGTTCGTCACGCAGCCCCAGCATTTT
-	TRBD2	TRBV20-1	TRBJ2-7	CSARAGDEQYF	TGCAGTGCTAGGGCGGGAGACGAGCAGTACTTC
-	-	TRBV11-2	TRBJ2-1	CASSLMSRLRRVYNEQFF	TGTGCCAGCAGCTTAATGTCTAGACTGAGGAGGGTCTACAATGAGCAGTTCTTC
-	-	TRBV5-5	TRBJ2-7	CASSLVSGSSYEQYF	TGTGCCAGCAGCTTGGTTTCTGGCAGTTCCTACGAGCAGTACTTC
-	-	TRBV2	TRBJ2-1	CASSDWGHDNEQFF	TGTGCCAGCAGTGACTGGGGACATGACAATGAGCAGTTCTTC
-	TRBD1	TRBV19	TRBJ1-2	CASSTLAGGSYGYTF	TGTGCCAGTAGTACCCTGGCAGGGGGATCCTATGGCTACACCTTC
-	TRBD1	TRBV5-1	TRBJ1-1	CASSPRTGGNTEAFF	TGCGCCAGCAGCCCGCGGACAGGGGGGAACACTGAAGCTTTCTTT
-	TRBD1	TRBV9	TRBJ2-2	CASSATGGGNTGELFF	TGTGCCAGCAGCGCCACAGGGGGCGGTAACACCGGGGAGCTGTTTTTT
-	TRBD2	TRBV18	TRBJ2-5	CASSPFALAVRETQYF	TGTGCCAGCTCACCCTTCGCGCTAGCGGTGAGGGAGACCCAGTACTTC
-	-	TRBV6-6	TRBJ1-2	CASSFDLRGYTF	TGTGCCAGCAGTTTCGACCTGAGAGGCTACACCTTC
-	-	TRBV28	TRBJ2-5	CASSLSGDVGETQYF	TGTGCCAGCAGTTTATCGGGGGATGTTGGGGAGACCCAGTACTTC
-	-	TRBV6-1	TRBJ1-5	CASSERGGNQPQHF	TGTGCCAGCAGTGAAAGGGGAGGCAATCAGCCCCAGCATTTT
-	TRBD2	TRBV14	TRBJ2-4	CASSQGLAGRRGIQYF	TGTGCCAGCAGCCAAGGGCTAGCGGGACGCAGGGGCATTCAGTACTTC
-	-	TRBV5-6	TRBJ2-7	CASSSNWHAIPYEQYF	TGTGCCAGCAGCTCGAACTGGCACGCCATCCCCTACGAGCAGTACTTC
-	-	TRBV2	TRBJ2-7	CASSDSQRPGDPYEQYF	TGTGCCAGCAGTGACTCCCAGCGGCCAGGGGACCCCTACGAGCAGTACTTC